The present T cell receptor beta chain was sequenced within a study of T-cell memory formation after mild COVID-19. cDNA libraries for TCR alpha and TCR beta, carrying sample barcodes and UMIs, came from 5'RACE with constant-segment primers. From the 5' RACE reads, TCRdb called clonotypes with MiXCR, one entry per CDR3 protein. In the table there are about 180,000 distinct CDR3 sequences, approximately 16% of which are singletons. In the case of this clonotype: Antigen unknown.

Findings and limits, study-wide: Within pre-infection memory, some responding clones were found, suggesting cross-reactive memory joined. Later expanders leaned CD4+, whereas clones that contracted between day 15 and 85 were balanced CD4/CD8. Mostly located in CM and EM were contracting CD4+ clones, with contracting CD8+ clones located in EMRA.

The CDR3 consists of 17 residues. With V trimmed by 2 bases and J by 6 bases, 13 bases remained unmatched. Germline values: CDR1 KGHSH, CDR2 LQKENI. The J gene is TRBJ2-7, the V gene TRBV18; 10 positions match TRBD2. Sequencing input: PBMCs or a T cell subset sorted from them (not recorded which). This TCR came from an adult woman who had mild COVID-19 (a few samples of this study predate the infection). Cell type and time point are not known. Here the CDR3 reads CASSPWGPGTSEREQYF. CDR3 DNA sequence: TGTGCCAGCTCACCATGGGGACCCGGGACTAGCGAGCGCGAGCAGTACTTC.